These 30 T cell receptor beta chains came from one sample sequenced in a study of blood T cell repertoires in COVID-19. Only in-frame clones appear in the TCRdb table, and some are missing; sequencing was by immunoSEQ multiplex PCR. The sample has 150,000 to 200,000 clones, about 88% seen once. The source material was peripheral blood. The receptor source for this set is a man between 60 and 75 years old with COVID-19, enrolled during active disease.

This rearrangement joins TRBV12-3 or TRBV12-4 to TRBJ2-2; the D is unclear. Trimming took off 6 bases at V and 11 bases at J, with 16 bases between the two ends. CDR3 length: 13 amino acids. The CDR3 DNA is TGTGCCAGCAGCTTAAGTGACCGCGGCGAGCTGTTTTTT. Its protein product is CASSLSDRGELFF.

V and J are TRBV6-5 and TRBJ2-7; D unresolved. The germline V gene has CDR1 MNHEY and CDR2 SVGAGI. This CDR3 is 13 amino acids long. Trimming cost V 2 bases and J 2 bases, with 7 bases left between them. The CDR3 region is CASSYRRTYEQYF. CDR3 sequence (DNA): TGTGCCAGCAGTTACCGGCGGACCTACGAGCAGTACTTC.

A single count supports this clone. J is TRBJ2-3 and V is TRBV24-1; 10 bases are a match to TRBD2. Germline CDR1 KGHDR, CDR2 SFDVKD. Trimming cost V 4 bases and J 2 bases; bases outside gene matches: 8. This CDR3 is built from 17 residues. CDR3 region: CATSDHTLAGATDTQYF. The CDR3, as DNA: TGTGCCACCAGTGACCACACGCTAGCGGGGGCCACAGATACGCAGTATTTT.

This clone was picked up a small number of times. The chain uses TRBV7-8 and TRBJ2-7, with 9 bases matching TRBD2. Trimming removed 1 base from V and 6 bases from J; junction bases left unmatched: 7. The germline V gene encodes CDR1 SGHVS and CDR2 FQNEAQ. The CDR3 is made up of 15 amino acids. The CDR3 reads CASSLEAGGPGEQYF. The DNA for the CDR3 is TGTGCCAGCAGCTTAGAGGCGGGAGGGCCAGGCGAGCAGTACTTC.

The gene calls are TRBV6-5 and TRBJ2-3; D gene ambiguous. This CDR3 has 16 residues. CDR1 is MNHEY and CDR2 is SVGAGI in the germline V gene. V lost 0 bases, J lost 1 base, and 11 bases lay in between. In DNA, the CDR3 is TGTGCCAGCAGTTACTCGAGTGGGCGCGGCACAGATACGCAGTATTTT. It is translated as CASSYSSGRGTDTQYF.

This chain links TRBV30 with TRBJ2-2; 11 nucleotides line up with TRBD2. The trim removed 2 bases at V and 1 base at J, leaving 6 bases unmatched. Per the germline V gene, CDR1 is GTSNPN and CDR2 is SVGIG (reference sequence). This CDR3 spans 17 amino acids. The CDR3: CAWSPPSGGLNTGELFF. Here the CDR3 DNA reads TGTGCCTGGAGTCCTCCTAGCGGGGGGTTGAACACCGGGGAGCTGTTTTTT. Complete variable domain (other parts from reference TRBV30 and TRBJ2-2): SQTIHQWPATLVQPVGSPLSLECTVEGTSNPNLYWYRQAAGRGLQLLFYSVGIGQISSEVPQNLSASRPQDRQFILSSKKLLLSDSGFYLCAWSPPSGGLNTGELFFGEGSRLTVL.

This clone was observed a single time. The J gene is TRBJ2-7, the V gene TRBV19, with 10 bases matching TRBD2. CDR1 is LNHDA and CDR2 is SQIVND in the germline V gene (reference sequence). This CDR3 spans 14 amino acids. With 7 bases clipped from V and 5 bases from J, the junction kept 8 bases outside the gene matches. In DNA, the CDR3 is TGTGCCAGTAAATCATCTAGCGGGAGAGACGAGCAGTACTTC. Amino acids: CASKSSSGRDEQYF.

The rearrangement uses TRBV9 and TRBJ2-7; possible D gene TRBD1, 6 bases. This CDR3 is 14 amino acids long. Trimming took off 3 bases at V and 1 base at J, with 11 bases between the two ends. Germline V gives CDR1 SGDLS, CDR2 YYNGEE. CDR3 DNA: TGTGCCAGCAGCGACAGGGTAGGGTCCTACGAGCAGTACTTC. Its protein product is CASSDRVGSYEQYF.

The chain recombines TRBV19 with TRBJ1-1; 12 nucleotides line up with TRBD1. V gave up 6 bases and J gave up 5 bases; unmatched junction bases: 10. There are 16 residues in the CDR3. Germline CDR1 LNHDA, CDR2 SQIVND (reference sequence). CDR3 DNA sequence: TGTGCCAGTAGCTCCGGGACAGGGGGCTGGAGGACTGAAGCTTTCTTT. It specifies CASSSGTGGWRTEAFF.

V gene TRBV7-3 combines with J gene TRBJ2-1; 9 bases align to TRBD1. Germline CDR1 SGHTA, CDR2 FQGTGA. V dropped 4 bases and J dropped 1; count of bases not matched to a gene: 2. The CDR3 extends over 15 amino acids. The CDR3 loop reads CASSSDRGSYNEQFF. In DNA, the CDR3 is TGTGCCAGCAGCTCGGACAGGGGTTCCTACAATGAGCAGTTCTTC.

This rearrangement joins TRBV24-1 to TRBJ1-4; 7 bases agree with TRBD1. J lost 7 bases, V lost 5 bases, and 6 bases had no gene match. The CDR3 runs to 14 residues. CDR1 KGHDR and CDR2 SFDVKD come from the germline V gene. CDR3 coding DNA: TGTGCCACCAGTGGAACAGGGGCGGGTGAAAAACTGTTTTTT. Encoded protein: CATSGTGAGEKLFF.

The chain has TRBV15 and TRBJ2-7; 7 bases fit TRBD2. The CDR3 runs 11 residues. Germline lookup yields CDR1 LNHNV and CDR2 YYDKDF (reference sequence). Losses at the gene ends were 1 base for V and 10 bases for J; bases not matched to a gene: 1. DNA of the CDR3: TGTGCCACCAGCAGAGGGGAGGGTCAGTACTTC. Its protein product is CATSRGEGQYF. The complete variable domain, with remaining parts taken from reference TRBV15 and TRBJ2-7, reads DAMVIQNPRYQVTQFGKPVTLSCSQTLNHNVMYWYQQKSSQAPKLLFHYYDKDFNNEADTPDNFQSRRPNTSFCFLDIRSPGLGDTAMYLCATSRGEGQYFGPGTRLTVT.

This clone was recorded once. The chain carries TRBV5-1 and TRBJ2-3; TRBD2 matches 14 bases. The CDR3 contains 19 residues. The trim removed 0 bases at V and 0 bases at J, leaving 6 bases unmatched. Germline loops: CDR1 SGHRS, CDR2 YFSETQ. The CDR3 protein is CASSLGLAGGAPSTDTQYF. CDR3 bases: TGCGCCAGCAGCTTGGGACTAGCGGGGGGGGCCCCTAGCACAGATACGCAGTATTTT.

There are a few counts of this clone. In DNA form, the CDR3 reads TGTGCCAGCAGTGAATTTGGGCCAGGTCAGAACACCGGGGAGCTGTTTTTT. It encodes CASSEFGPGQNTGELFF. The chain joins TRBV25-1 to TRBJ2-2; D not certain. There are 17 residues in the CDR3. Germline CDR1 and CDR2: MGHDK and SYGVNS. Trimming pared 1 base from V and 1 base from J, leaving 13 bases between.

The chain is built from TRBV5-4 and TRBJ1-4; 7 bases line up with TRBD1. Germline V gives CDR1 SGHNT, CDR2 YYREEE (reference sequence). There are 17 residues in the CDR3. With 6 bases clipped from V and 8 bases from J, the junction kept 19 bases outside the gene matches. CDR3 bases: TGTGCCAGCACCAGGGGGGCGCAGGGAGGCTTGACCGAAAAACTGTTTTTT. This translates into CASTRGAQGGLTEKLFF.

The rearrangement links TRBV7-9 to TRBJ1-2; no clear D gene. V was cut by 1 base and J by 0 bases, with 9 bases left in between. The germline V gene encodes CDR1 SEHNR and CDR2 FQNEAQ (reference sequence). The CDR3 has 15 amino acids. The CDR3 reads CASSLGEWSNYGYTF. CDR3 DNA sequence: TGTGCCAGCAGCTTAGGAGAGTGGTCTAACTATGGCTACACCTTC.

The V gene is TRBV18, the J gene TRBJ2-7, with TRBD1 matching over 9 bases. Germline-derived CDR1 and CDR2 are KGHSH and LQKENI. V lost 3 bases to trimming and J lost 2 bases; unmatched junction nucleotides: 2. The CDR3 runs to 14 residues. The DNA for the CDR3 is TGTGCCAGCTCACCGACAGGGGGTACCTACGAGCAGTACTTC. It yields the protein CASSPTGGTYEQYF. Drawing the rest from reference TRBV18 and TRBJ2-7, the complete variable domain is NAGVMQNPRHLVRRRGQEARLRCSPMKGHSHVYWYRQLPEEGLKFMVYLQKENIIDESGMPKERFSAEFPKEGPSILRIQQVVRGDSAAYFCASSPTGGTYEQYFGPGTRLTVT.

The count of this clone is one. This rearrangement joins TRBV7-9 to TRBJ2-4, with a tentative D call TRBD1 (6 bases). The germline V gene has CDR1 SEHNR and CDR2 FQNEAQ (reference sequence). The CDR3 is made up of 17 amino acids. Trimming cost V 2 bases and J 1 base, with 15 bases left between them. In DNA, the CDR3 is TGTGCCAGCAGCTTAAGTCCGGACCAGGGGGCCAAAAACATTCAGTACTTC. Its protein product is CASSLSPDQGAKNIQYF.

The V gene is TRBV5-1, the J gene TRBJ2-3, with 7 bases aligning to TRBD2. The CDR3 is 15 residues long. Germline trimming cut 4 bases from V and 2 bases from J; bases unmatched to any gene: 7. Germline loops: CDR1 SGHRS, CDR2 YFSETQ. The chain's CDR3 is CASSPPAGFTDTQYF. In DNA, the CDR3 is TGCGCCAGCAGCCCCCCAGCGGGGTTCACAGATACGCAGTATTTT.

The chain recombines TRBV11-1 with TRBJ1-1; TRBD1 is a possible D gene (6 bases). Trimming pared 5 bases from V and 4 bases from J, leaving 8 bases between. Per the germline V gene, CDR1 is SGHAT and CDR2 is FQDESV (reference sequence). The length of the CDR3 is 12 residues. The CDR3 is CASSGDTTEAFF. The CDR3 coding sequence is TGTGCCAGCAGCGGGGACACCACTGAAGCTTTCTTT.

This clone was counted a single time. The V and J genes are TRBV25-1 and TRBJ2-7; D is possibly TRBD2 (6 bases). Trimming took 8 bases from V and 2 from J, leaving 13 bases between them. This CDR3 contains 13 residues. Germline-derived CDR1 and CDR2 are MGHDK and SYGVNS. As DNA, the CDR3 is TGTGCCAGCGTCGGGACTCCGCCCTACGAGCAGTACTTC. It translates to CASVGTPPYEQYF.

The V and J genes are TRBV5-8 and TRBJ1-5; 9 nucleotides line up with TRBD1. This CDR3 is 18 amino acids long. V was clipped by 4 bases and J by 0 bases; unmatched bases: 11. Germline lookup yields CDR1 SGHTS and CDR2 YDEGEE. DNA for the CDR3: TGTGCCAGCAGCGAGGACAGGGGCGGACCTTATAGCAATCAGCCCCAGCATTTT. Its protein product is CASSEDRGGPYSNQPQHF. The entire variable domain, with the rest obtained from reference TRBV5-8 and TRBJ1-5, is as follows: EAGVTQSPTHLIKTRGQQATLRCSPISGHTSVYWYQQALGLGLQFLLWYDEGEERNRGNFPPRFSGRQFPNYSSELNVNALELEDSALYLCASSEDRGGPYSNQPQHFGDGTRLSIL.

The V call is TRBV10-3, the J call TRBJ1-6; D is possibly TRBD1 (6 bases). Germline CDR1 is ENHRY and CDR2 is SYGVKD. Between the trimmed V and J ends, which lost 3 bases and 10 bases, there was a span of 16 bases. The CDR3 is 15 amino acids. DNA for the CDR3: TGTGCCATCAGTGATCACCACAGGGTAGGATCACCCCTCCACTTT. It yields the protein CAISDHHRVGSPLHF.

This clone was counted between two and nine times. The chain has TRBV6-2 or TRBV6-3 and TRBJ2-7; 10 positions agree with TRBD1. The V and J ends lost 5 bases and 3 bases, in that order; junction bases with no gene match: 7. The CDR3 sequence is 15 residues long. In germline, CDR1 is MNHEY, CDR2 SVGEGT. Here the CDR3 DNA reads TGTGCCAGCAGTAAGGGACAGGGGAAGTTCTACGAGCAGTACTTC. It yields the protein CASSKGQGKFYEQYF.

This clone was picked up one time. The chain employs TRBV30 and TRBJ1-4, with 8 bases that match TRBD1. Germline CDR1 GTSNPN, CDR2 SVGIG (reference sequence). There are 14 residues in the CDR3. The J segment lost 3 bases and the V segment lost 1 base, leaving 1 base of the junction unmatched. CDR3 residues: CAWSGQGSNEKLFF. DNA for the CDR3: TGTGCCTGGAGTGGACAGGGGTCTAATGAAAAACTGTTTTTT.

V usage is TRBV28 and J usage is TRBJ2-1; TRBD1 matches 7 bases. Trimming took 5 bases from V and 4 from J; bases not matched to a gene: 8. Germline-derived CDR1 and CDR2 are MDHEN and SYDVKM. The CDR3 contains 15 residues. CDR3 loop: CASSPYVRGYNEQFF. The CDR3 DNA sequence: TGTGCCAGCAGTCCCTATGTCAGGGGGTACAATGAGCAGTTCTTC.

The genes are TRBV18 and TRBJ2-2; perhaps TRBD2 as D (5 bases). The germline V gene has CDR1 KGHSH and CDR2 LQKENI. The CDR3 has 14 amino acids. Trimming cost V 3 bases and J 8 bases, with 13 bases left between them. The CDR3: CASSPSATGGELFF. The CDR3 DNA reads TGTGCCAGCTCACCTTCAGCCACGGGAGGGGAGCTGTTTTTT.

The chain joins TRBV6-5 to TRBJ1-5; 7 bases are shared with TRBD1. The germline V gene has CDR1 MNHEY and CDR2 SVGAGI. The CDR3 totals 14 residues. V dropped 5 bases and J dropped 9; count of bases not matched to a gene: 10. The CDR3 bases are TGTGCCAGCAGTCGTGACAGGGCCCCTGGGCCCCAGCATTTT. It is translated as CASSRDRAPGPQHF.

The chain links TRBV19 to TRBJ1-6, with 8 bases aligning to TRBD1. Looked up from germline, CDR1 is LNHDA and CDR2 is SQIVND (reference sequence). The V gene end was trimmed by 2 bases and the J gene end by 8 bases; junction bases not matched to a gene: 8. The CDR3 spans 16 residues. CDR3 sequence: CASSIRPDRADSPLHF. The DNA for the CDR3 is TGTGCCAGTAGTATAAGGCCGGACAGGGCGGATTCACCCCTCCACTTT.

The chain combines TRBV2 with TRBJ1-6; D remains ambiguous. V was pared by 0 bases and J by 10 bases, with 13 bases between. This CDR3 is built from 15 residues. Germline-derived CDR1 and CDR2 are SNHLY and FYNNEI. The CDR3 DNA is TGTGCCAGCAGTGAAGCGTTCTTTGCGAGATCACCCCTCCACTTT. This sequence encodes CASSEAFFARSPLHF. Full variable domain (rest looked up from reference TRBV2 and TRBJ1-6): EPEVTQTPSHQVTQMGQEVILRCVPISNHLYFYWYRQILGQKVEFLVSFYNNEISEKSEIFDDQFSVERPDGSNFTLKIRSTKLEDSAMYFCASSEAFFARSPLHFGNGTRLTVT.